A single sample gave rise to the 5 T cell receptor beta chains below, sequenced in a study of cytomegalovirus exposure and HLA in healthy donors. Researchers ran the PCR with 60 Vbeta and 13 Jbeta primers. This table comes from immunoSEQ multiplex PCR, and its TCRdb copy is limited to in-frame clones, with some not included. The table shows roughly 160,000 clones, with approximately 85% occurring only once. Sequencing used PBMCs. The receptors were gathered from a man aged 18 to 30 in good health and CMV-seropositive.

This clone was found a few times. The CDR3 here is CAISEHPNTEAFF. In DNA form, the CDR3 reads TGTGCCATCAGTGAGCATCCGAACACTGAAGCTTTCTTT. The genes are TRBV10-3 and TRBJ1-1; no reliable D call. Germline CDR1 and CDR2: ENHRY and SYGVKD. V was pared by 2 bases and J by 1 base, with 5 bases between. This CDR3 comprises 13 residues.

A note on this clone: The junction departs from germline at one end; a sequencing error may be responsible. The chain joins TRBV19 to TRBJ2-3; 9 bases match TRBD2. Germline CDR1 is LNHDA and CDR2 is SQIVND (reference sequence). The CDR3 covers 13 residues. The CDR3, as DNA: TGTGCCAGTAGTCTGACTCTAGCGGGGCTCCTATTCTTT. Amino acid sequence: CASSLTLAGLLFF. Complete variable domain (other parts from reference TRBV19 and TRBJ2-3): DGGITQSPKYLFRKEGQNVTLSCEQNLNHDAMYWYRQDPGQGLRLIYYSQIVNDFQKGDIAEGYSVSREKKESFPLTVTSAQKNPTAFYLCASSLTLAGLLFFGPGTRLTVL.

V gene TRBV2 combines with J gene TRBJ1-3; a weak D match, TRBD1 (6 bases). V dropped 6 bases and J dropped 1 base, with 7 bases sitting between them. Germline lookup yields CDR1 SNHLY and CDR2 FYNNEI. This CDR3 comprises 13 residues. CDR3 sequence reads: CASRDSSGNTIYF. CDR3 bases: TGTGCCAGCAGGGACAGTTCTGGAAACACCATATATTTT.

The chain carries TRBV4-1 and TRBJ1-2; D call uncertain. Germline CDR1 MGHRA, CDR2 YSYEKL. Deletions cut 0 bases from V and 7 bases from J, with 3 bases between. The CDR3 covers 11 residues. CDR3 sequence reads: CASSQDSGYTF. For the CDR3, the DNA is TGCGCCAGCAGCCAAGACTCTGGCTACACCTTC.

The rearrangement uses TRBV7-9 and TRBJ2-3; D is unresolved. This CDR3 has 14 amino acids. V was clipped by 4 bases and J by 2 bases, with 10 bases between them. CDR1 and CDR2 (germline): SEHNR, FQNEAQ (reference sequence). The CDR3 loop is CASSSPRYTDTQYF. CDR3 nucleotides: TGTGCCAGCAGCTCCCCCCGGTACACAGATACGCAGTATTTT.